A single sample is the source of the 14 T cell receptor beta chains below, sequenced in a study of regulatory T cells in long-lasting Graves disease. To make TCR beta libraries, researchers used iRepertoire HTBI primers and Arm-PCR of CDR3 regions. TCRdb re-called the multiplex PCR reads through MiXCR, storing one row per CDR3 protein. The sample shows about 440,000 distinct CDR3 sequences, 14% to 15% of them seen only once. Time point described: newly diagnosed GD, antithyroid drugs for less than 3 months. From PBMCs, RNA was extracted and then used to make the TCR library. These data also formed part of another study, on T cells in Graves' hyperthyroidism and ophthalmopathy.

Sequences were derived from peripheral blood mononuclear cells (PBMCs), sampled at new diagnosis, from a patient treated with antithyroid drugs. These receptors came from a woman between 25 and 40 years old with Graves disease.

This clonotype came up a few times. This sequence may be a read error, since a much larger clone differs from it by one base. This sequence joins TRBV30 and TRBJ2-1, with D uncertain. This CDR3 contains 12 residues. The V and J ends lost 3 bases and 4 bases respectively, with 7 bases between them. CDR1 GTSNPN and CDR2 SVGIG come from the germline V gene (reference sequence). The DNA for the CDR3 is TGTGCCTGGAGGGTTTGGTACAATGAGCAGTTCTTC. It encodes CAWRVWYNEQFF.

As to this clonotype: Given a much more abundant clone one base away, this may be a read error. This rearrangement joins TRBV5-6 to TRBJ2-7, with 8 bases aligning to TRBD1. There are 14 residues in the CDR3. The J segment lost 6 bases and the V segment lost 3 bases, leaving 8 bases of the junction unmatched. Per germline, CDR1 SGHDT and CDR2 YYEEEE. CDR3 loop: CASSWTGQGCEQYF. The CDR3 region has the DNA TGTGCCAGCAGCTGGACCGGACAGGGCTGCGAGCAGTACTTC.

Only one count was recorded for this clonotype. V usage is TRBV7-3 and J usage is TRBJ2-5; no reliable D call. Germline V lookup: CDR1 SGHTA, CDR2 FQGTGA. The CDR3 length is 12 residues. Trimming removed 5 bases from V and 5 bases from J, with 9 bases in between. The CDR3 DNA is TGTGCCAGCAGCCTCGAGGACGAGACCCAGTACTTC. This codes for CASSLEDETQYF. The full variable domain, with the rest looked up from reference TRBV7-3 and TRBJ2-5, is GAGVSQTPSNKVTEKGKYVELRCDPISGHTALYWYRQSLGQGPEFLIYFQGTGAADDSGLPNDRFFAVRPEGSVSTLKIQRTERGDSAVYLCASSLEDETQYFGPGTRLLVL.

Ten or more counts support this clonotype. The J gene is TRBJ2-3, the V gene TRBV11-2, with TRBD2 matching 7 bases. V trimming: 7 bases; J trimming: 2 bases; junction bases outside the gene matches: 3. The length of the CDR3 is 13 residues. Germline CDR1 is SGHAT and CDR2 is FQNNGV. CDR3 DNA sequence: TGTGCCAGCACTAGCGGATCCACAGATACGCAGTATTTT. Its translation is CASTSGSTDTQYF.

This clonotype showed up many times. V usage is TRBV28 and J usage is TRBJ2-7; tentative D call: TRBD2 (6 bases). The CDR3 loop spans 15 amino acids. V was clipped by 5 bases and J by 2 bases, with 16 bases between them. Looked up from germline, CDR1 is MDHEN and CDR2 is SYDVKM. The CDR3 DNA reads as TGTGCCAGCAGTCCGCCGGGACTTCAGGCCTACGAGCAGTACTTC. Its translation: CASSPPGLQAYEQYF. Full variable domain (missing parts from reference TRBV28 and TRBJ2-7): DVKVTQSSRYLVKRTGEKVFLECVQDMDHENMFWYRQDPGLGLRLIYFSYDVKMKEKGDIPEGYSVSREKKERFSLILESASTNQTSMYLCASSPPGLQAYEQYFGPGTRLTVT.

Concerning this clonotype itself: Germline is not matched at one junction end, which may reflect a read error. This chain links TRBV28 with TRBJ1-4, with D uncertain. CDR1 and CDR2 (germline): MDHEN, SYDVKM. This CDR3 has 13 residues. CDR3 DNA sequence: TGTGCCAGCAGTTTAACTTCGGGCGAAAGACTGTTTTTT. It translates to CASSLTSGERLFF.

This clonotype was seen only a few times. The CDR3 nucleotides are TGTGCCAGCAGACCCCCCGGGACGAATGGCTACACCTTC. This encodes CASRPPGTNGYTF. J is TRBJ1-2 and V is TRBV12-3 or TRBV12-4, with a weak D call TRBD1 (5 bases). The CDR3 is 13 residues long. V lost 6 bases to trimming and J lost 6 bases, with 14 bases between them.

This clonotype was detected a few times. The V and J genes are TRBV18 and TRBJ2-1, with D perhaps matching TRBD1 or TRBD2 (5 bases each). CDR1 and CDR2 (germline): KGHSH, LQKENI. The CDR3 runs to 15 residues. The ends were cut back, 3 bases at V and 10 bases at J, with 19 bases in the middle. CDR3 amino acids: CASSPPRLSEGEQFF. In nucleotides, the CDR3 is TGTGCCAGCTCACCCCCTCGACTCAGCGAGGGGGAGCAGTTCTTC.

The sample holds a few counts of this clonotype. V usage is TRBV30 and J usage is TRBJ1-4; 9 bases match TRBD1. CDR3 length: 17 amino acids. Germline trimming cut 2 bases from V and 7 bases from J; bases unmatched to any gene: 14. Germline V gives CDR1 GTSNPN, CDR2 SVGIG (reference sequence). The CDR3 is CAWSTYLGHRGLEKLFF. For the CDR3, the DNA is TGTGCCTGGAGTACCTACCTCGGGCACAGGGGGCTTGAAAAACTGTTTTTT.

This clonotype was seen many times. The chain joins TRBV10-2 to TRBJ2-3, with a tentative D call TRBD2 (5 bases). CDR3 size: 15 residues. The V gene lost 4 bases and the J gene lost 3 bases, with 14 bases spanning the gap. The germline V gene has CDR1 WSHSY and CDR2 SAAADI. CDR3 in DNA: TGCGCCAGCAGTGGGCCAGCGGCCGCGACAGATACGCAGTATTTT. It codes for CASSGPAAATDTQYF.

The chain recombines TRBV27 with TRBJ2-3, with D perhaps being TRBD1 or TRBD2 (5 bases each). The CDR3 runs 14 residues. Germline assignment: CDR1 MNHEY and CDR2 SMNVEV (reference sequence). Deletions cut 7 bases from V and 2 bases from J, with 13 bases between. CDR3 sequence reads: CASTPGPNTDTQYF. The DNA of the CDR3 is TGTGCCAGCACCCCGGGACCCAACACAGATACGCAGTATTTT.

This clonotype was picked up a small number of times. The chain has TRBV20-1 and TRBJ1-3, with D unresolved. Deletions cut 7 bases from V and 1 base from J, with 8 bases between. Germline CDR1 reads DFQATT; CDR2 reads SNEGSKA (reference sequence). This CDR3 region has 12 residues. CDR3 region: CSVQGSGNTIYF. CDR3 bases: TGCAGTGTCCAAGGGTCTGGAAACACCATATATTTT.

This chain joins TRBV29-1 and TRBJ2-7; D is uncertain. The germline V gene encodes CDR1 SQVTM and CDR2 ANQGSEA. V lost 0 bases and J 7 bases, leaving 10 bases between the germline ends. The CDR3 is 12 residues long. CDR3 amino acids: CSVEDPGREQYF. The CDR3 nucleotides are TGCAGCGTTGAAGATCCAGGAAGGGAGCAGTACTTC.

The CDR3 bases are TGCAGCGTATCCAAAGAACAGGGGGCTTTCGAGACCCAGTACTTC. It codes for CSVSKEQGAFETQYF. V and J are TRBV29-1 and TRBJ2-5; 9 nucleotides align to TRBD1. The CDR3 contains 15 residues. Unmatched junction bases numbered 13, after V lost 6 bases and J lost 5 bases. Germline V gene sequence: CDR1 SQVTM, CDR2 ANQGSEA.